These T cell receptor beta chains were read from a single sample in a study of monozygotic twins with inflammatory bowel disease. TCRdb reanalyzed the 5' RACE reads and collapses them to one entry per CDR3 protein, without DNA. The sample table includes under 150,000 distinct CDR3 sequences. The specimen was blood. The receptors here all came from a human donor with ulcerative colitis or Crohn's disease, or a healthy co-twin of an affected twin (not recorded which). Both conserved end residues are part of each CDR3. The order of the fields is V gene, J gene, CDR3 length, CDR3 protein.

>TRBV5-6|TRBJ1-6|15
CASSLYTGGSAPLHF
>TRBV7-3|TRBJ2-1|15
CASTSTGTDYNEQFF
>TRBV6-5|TRBJ2-2|16
CASSYRGGHLTGELFF
>TRBV5-1|TRBJ2-1|15
CASSLAQGSANEQFF
>TRBV5-4|TRBJ2-3|16
CASSLLAGDLTDTQYF
>TRBV19|TRBJ2-1|17
CASSKILAGAQYNEQFF
>TRBV19|TRBJ2-1|12
CASSIVPREQFF
>TRBV7-2|TRBJ2-4|15
CASSLAGLALNIQYF
>TRBV20-1|TRBJ1-5|14
CSAERTGSNQPQHF
>TRBV11-2|TRBJ1-6|17
CASSPRLPGRLDSPLHF
>TRBV9|TRBJ2-1|17
CASSVGLAGGPNNEQFF
>TRBV5-1|TRBJ1-1|13
CASRGQGYTEAFF
>TRBV12-3/TRBV12-4|TRBJ2-7|17
CASSLAGTGGASYEQYF
>TRBV7-6|TRBJ2-7|15
CASSFTTGTHYEQYF
>TRBV6-5|TRBJ1-2|16
CASSYSLMGSSGGYTF
>TRBV7-3|TRBJ2-1|15
CASSLGGAFAGEQFF
>TRBV24-1|TRBJ2-2|17
CATSEDRGLWNTGELFF
>TRBV24-1|TRBJ2-3|16
CATSDSGGTPTDTQYF
>TRBV5-1|TRBJ2-7|14
CASSSGGPPYEQYF
>TRBV4-3|TRBJ1-5|14
CASSQVTDNQPQHF
>TRBV19|TRBJ2-4|13
CASAPLGKNIQYF
>TRBV12-3/TRBV12-4|TRBJ1-6|12
CASSFLYSPLHF
>TRBV7-2|TRBJ2-7|15
CASSLGVGGPDEQYF
>TRBV20-1|TRBJ1-1|12
CSAIIQGFEAFF
>TRBV9|TRBJ2-5|15
CASSVGGAPRVTQYF
>TRBV2|TRBJ1-5|13
CASSGSGNQPQHF
>TRBV27|TRBJ2-3|16
CASSPRSGGATDTQYF
>TRBV7-9|TRBJ1-4|15
CASNIRGGGYEKLFF